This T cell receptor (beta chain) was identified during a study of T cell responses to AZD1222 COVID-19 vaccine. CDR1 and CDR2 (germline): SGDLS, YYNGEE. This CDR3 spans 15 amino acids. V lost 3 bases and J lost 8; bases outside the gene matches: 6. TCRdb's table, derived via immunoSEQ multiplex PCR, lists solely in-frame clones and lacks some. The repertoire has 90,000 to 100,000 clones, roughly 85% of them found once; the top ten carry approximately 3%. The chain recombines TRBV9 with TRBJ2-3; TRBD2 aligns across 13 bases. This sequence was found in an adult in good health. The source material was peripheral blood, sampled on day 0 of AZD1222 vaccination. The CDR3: CASSEGTSGMGTQYF. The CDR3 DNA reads TGTGCCAGCAGCGAGGGGACTAGCGGGATGGGTACGCAGTATTTT.